Detailed here is one TCR beta chain. What it recognizes is unknown. The record originates from a study of Graves' ophthalmopathy and Graves' hyperthyroidism. General study findings and limits: Blood also contained most of the expanded thyroid clonotypes above 0.001 frequency. A roughly 81% specificity and 87.88% sensitivity were achieved by a 13-signature model that separated ophthalmopathy from stable hyperthyroidism.

The CDR3 runs to 12 residues. Germline-derived CDR1 and CDR2 are DFQATT and SNEGSKA (reference sequence). Amplification of TCR beta CDR3 regions used RNA transcripts. The first-round RT-PCR employed HTBI primers together with the Qiagen OneStep RT-PCR kit. A multiplex PCR was then performed as the second round. TCRdb passed the multiplex PCR reads through MiXCR, listing each CDR3 protein once. The sample includes approximately 700,000 distinct CDR3 sequences, roughly two fifths of them seen just once. The sequencing input was peripheral blood. The J gene is TRBJ1-2, the V gene TRBV20-1; D possibly corresponds to TRBD1 (5 bases). This receptor was obtained from an adult man with Graves' ophthalmopathy. The CDR3 nucleotides read TGCGGGCACCCTCAGGGTAACTATGGCTACACCTTC. Translation gives CGHPQGNYGYTF.